This T cell receptor beta chain was profiled in a study of CD8 T cell repertoires and HIV-1 epitope variants (dated by TCRdb to 2018 to 2021). For context, the study as a whole: Twenty-five peptides representing autologous and known Gag and Nef epitope variants were each used to stimulate T cells in separate culture wells. Control conditions included a CMV, EBV and flu peptide pool, the Ebola AY9 epitope as negative control, and a no-peptide well. The epitopes tested covered three Gag epitope families plus Nef HW9 and YT9. Using the EasySep Human T Cell Enrichment Kit, T cells were enriched and then co-cultured with an equal number of autologous T cell-negative cells acting as antigen-presenting cells. Cultures were maintained for nine to ten days in IMDM with gentamicin, and half-media changes adding IL-2, IL-7 and IL-15 were performed on days 3 and 7. An aliquot of 1M T cells was set aside as an uncultured baseline condition, separate from the approximately 83 T cell cultures. A total of some 83 T cell cultures were run, with each culture condition done in triplicate except for one peptide, which was done in duplicate.

Turning to this clone: Its antigen is not yet known. It has no much larger one-base neighbor in the sample; base qualities were not kept.

Trimming removed 5 bases from V and 3 bases from J, leaving 16 bases between the germline ends. The CDR3 has 15 amino acids, counting the end cysteine and phenylalanine. The retained sequence is limited to the CDR3, 45 bases, with the frame set at the first base. The germline V gene supplies CDR1 MDHEN and CDR2 SYDVKM. General study outcomes and caveats: About ten antigen-specific TCR beta clonotypes were identified, and about six of them appeared cross-reactive for autologous or known escape epitope variants. The assay could identify only TCR beta chains and pointed to proliferation in response to antigen, not to T cell function or cytokine profile. Five or six clonotypes recognized the Nef KF9 family and one the HW9 family, with no responses to the TAALDMSHF plasma variant.

Sequencing of TCR beta CDR3 regions was done on the immunoSEQ platform at survey depth. The QIAamp DNA micro kit was used to extract genomic DNA from every cultured and uncultured CD8+ T cell population. The source study handled its data this way. Samples with fewer than 5,000 productive reads were excluded, resulting in the removal of about 7% of the roughly 75 HIV peptide-stimulated cultures. A MANAFEST web app trimmed sequences to CDR3 and removed nonproductive sequences, CDR3s under 5 amino acids, and those not starting C or ending F/W. Antigen-specific clonotypes had to expand in at least 2 of 3 replicates versus no-peptide control at FDR 0.01, only within one epitope family. A frequency at least fivefold higher than in wells stimulated with peptides from other epitope families was additionally required for specific clonotypes. Entries here come from immuneACCESS through TCRdb and include only in-frame sequences with V and J called. Some clones fail to appear in such tables; in the studies checked, an unresolved V gene covers under half of the shortfall, and the cause of the remainder is unknown. V and J calls and clone size are those listed in that table; D and trimming were worked out from the DNA. The sample table contains about 90,000 clones; only one count was recorded for roughly 81% of them. The top ten clones comprise roughly 25% of the sample.

The EasySep Human CD8+ T Cell Enrichment Kit was used on day 10 to isolate CD8+ T cells from every culture. Material for sequencing was uncultured baseline CD8+ T cells from peripheral blood mononuclear cells (PBMCs). Recombination linked TRBV28 to TRBJ1-2, with no D gene named confidently. The TCR was taken from a male donor with HIV. In nucleotide form, the sequence is TGTGCCAGCAGTCGGGATCCGAGTAAGGACTATGGCTACACCTTC. Its protein is CASSRDPSKDYGYTF.